A selection of T cell receptor beta chains follows, all from one sample in a study of identical twins. TCRdb independently ran MiXCR on the 5' RACE reads; one entry per CDR3 protein. The sample shows roughly 230,000 distinct CDR3 sequences, around 8.3% of them seen only once. The sample was also linked to a second study, of yellow fever vaccine responses in identical twins.

Sequencing used CD8+ T cells sorted from blood. The receptor set was obtained from a young woman in good health. The CDR3 runs from the conserved cysteine through the conserved F or W. D genes are given only for firm matches. Size is stated for part of the rows, as once, few or many counts, or as a class when the clone is expanded.

j_call clone_size d_call v_call cdr3_nt cdr3_aa
TRBJ2-5 many - TRBV27 TGTGCCAGCAGTCCCTTGGGGGAAGCGGAGACCCAGTACTTC CASSPLGEAETQYF
TRBJ2-3 many TRBD1 TRBV7-9 TGTGCCAGCAGGCCGACAGGGTTGGATACGCAGTATTTT CASRPTGLDTQYF
TRBJ2-2 many TRBD2 TRBV11-2 TGTGCCAGCAGTTCAAAATCCCAGCGGGAGTCCACCGGGGAGCTGTTTTTT CASSSKSQRESTGELFF
TRBJ1-1 - TRBD1 TRBV9 TGTGCCAGCAGCGTCCGACAGGGAGAGGATGAAGCTTTCTTT CASSVRQGEDEAFF
TRBJ2-1 many TRBD1 TRBV6-5 TGTGCCAGCAGTTTAAAAACAGGGGTGCGTGAGCAGTTCTTC CASSLKTGVREQFF
TRBJ1-1 few - TRBV7-8 TGTGCCAGCAGCCCCACTACAGGATCGAACACTGAAGCTTTCTTT CASSPTTGSNTEAFF
TRBJ2-7 - TRBD1 TRBV24-1 TGTGCCACCAGTGACCTGGGACAGGGAGGGATAGGTCGGTACGAGCAGTACTTC CATSDLGQGGIGRYEQYF
TRBJ2-7 few TRBD1 TRBV10-3 TGTGCCATCAGTGTCGGGACAGGGGTCTACGAGCAGTACTTC CAISVGTGVYEQYF
TRBJ2-2 many TRBD2 TRBV29-1 TGCAGCGCTTTCGTCCCGCGGGAGGGCCCTCGGACCGGGGAGCTGTTTTTT CSAFVPREGPRTGELFF
TRBJ2-5 - - TRBV20-1 TGCAGTGCTAGAGCTCACAGTAAGGGAGAGACCCAGTACTTC CSARAHSKGETQYF
TRBJ2-6 many - TRBV29-1 TGCAGCGGCAGAAACTCTGGGGCCAACGTCCTGACTTTC CSGRNSGANVLTF
TRBJ2-1 many TRBD1 TRBV25-1 TGTGCCAGCAGTGACCGGGACAGTTACAATGAGCAGTTCTTC CASSDRDSYNEQFF
TRBJ2-3 many TRBD2 TRBV6-4 TGTGCCGTCGGACCCCCGGGACTAGCGGGAGGGCGGGGCACAGATACGCAGTATTTT CAVGPPGLAGGRGTDTQYF
TRBJ2-7 few - TRBV12-3/TRBV12-4 TGTGCCAGCAGTTTAGCGAACACAGGGTTCGAGCAGTACTTC CASSLANTGFEQYF
TRBJ1-5 few - TRBV2 TGTGCCAGCAGTGAGGGGGCCAGGGATGATCAGCCCCAGCATTTT CASSEGARDDQPQHF
TRBJ1-1 many TRBD1 TRBV5-1 TGTGCCAGCAGCGCAGGGGGGACTGAAGCTTTCTTT CASSAGGTEAFF
TRBJ1-6 - TRBD1 TRBV11-2 TGTGCCAGCACCCCTCAGGGGGGGGATTCACCCCTCCACTTT CASTPQGGDSPLHF
TRBJ2-1 few - TRBV9 TGTGCCAGCAGCGTTTCTAGGGGATCCTACAATGAGCAGTTCTTC CASSVSRGSYNEQFF
TRBJ2-1 - - TRBV11-2 TGTGCCAGCACAGATCCTAGCTCCTACAATGAGCAGTTCTTC CASTDPSSYNEQFF
TRBJ1-1 many - TRBV27 TGTGCCAGCAGCTGGCGTGAGAACACTGAAGCTTTCTTT CASSWRENTEAFF
TRBJ2-2 - - TRBV4-3 TGCGCCAGCAGCCAAGATAGGGATTCCGGGGAGCTGTTTTTT CASSQDRDSGELFF
TRBJ2-5 few - TRBV29-1 TGCAGCGGGACCGCGTACCAAGAGACCCAGTACTTC CSGTAYQETQYF
TRBJ2-1 few - TRBV10-3 TGTGCCATCAGTGCCGGACCCCCCAATGAGCAGTTCTTC CAISAGPPNEQFF
TRBJ2-7 few TRBD1 TRBV5-1 TGCGCCAGCAGCTTGGGCGCCGGGACAGAGGATAACGAGCAGTACTTC CASSLGAGTEDNEQYF
TRBJ2-7 - TRBD1 TRBV7-9 TGTGCCAGCAGCCCTCGGACAGGGGCCCCCTACGAGCAGTACTTC CASSPRTGAPYEQYF
TRBJ1-6 few TRBD1 TRBV11-2 TGTGCCAGCAGCTCGGGACAGGGGTACTCACCCCTCCACTTT CASSSGQGYSPLHF